This T cell receptor (beta chain) was found in a study of blood T cell repertoires in COVID-19. Study overall: Acute and convalescent COVID-19 samples came from the United States, Italy and Spain. PBMCs, B-cell-depleted T cells, or T cells were the source of the cDNA or gDNA that made up the material.

Original methodology: Estimation of nucleated cell counts was performed using reference gene primer amplification. Sequencing was performed with immunoSEQ multiplex PCR; in TCRdb, only in-frame clones are kept and a portion is missing. From that table come the V and J calls and clone size; the DNA was used to work out D and trimming. The sample lists over 110,000 clones; 75% to 85% were seen once. Per the germline V gene, CDR1 is LNHNV and CDR2 is YYDKDF (reference sequence). The CDR3 covers 16 residues. J gave up 1 base and V 3 bases, and 4 bases lay outside the gene matches. The chain recombines TRBV15 with TRBJ2-3; 10 nucleotides agree with TRBD2. This TCR was sampled from a man between 60 and 70 years old with active or convalescent COVID-19. The sample consisted of peripheral blood. CDR3 DNA sequence: TGTGCCACCAGCAGGCTGGGGACTAGCGGCACAGATACGCAGTATTTT. Its translation: CATSRLGTSGTDTQYF.